This entry lists 4 T cell receptor beta chains sequenced from one sample in a study of blood T cell repertoires in COVID-19 (dated by TCRdb to about 2020). The library was obtained by the immunoSEQ multiplex PCR assay. The table comes from immuneACCESS by way of TCRdb, which keeps in-frame sequences with V and J called. Part of the clones is missing from these tables; in studies checked, under half for an unresolved V gene and the rest for unknown reasons. Across this sample there are 55,000 to 65,000 clones, with around four fifths seen only once. Under 40% of the sample rests with the top ten. Sequenced: peripheral blood. These receptors originate from a man in his sixties with COVID-19, enrolled during active disease.

The gene calls are TRBV7-2 and TRBJ2-7; TRBD2 agrees at 8 bases. The CDR3 is 15 amino acids. J gave up 6 bases and V 4 bases, and 11 bases lay outside the gene matches. Germline CDR1 SGHTA, CDR2 FQGNSA. The CDR3 is CASSSAAGASAEQYF. CDR3 bases: TGTGCCAGCAGCTCCGCAGCGGGAGCCTCCGCCGAGCAGTACTTC.

The chain joins TRBV5-1 to TRBJ2-3; 8 positions match TRBD2. Per the germline V gene, CDR1 is SGHRS and CDR2 is YFSETQ. CDR3 size: 14 residues. The junction had 8 bases not matched to a gene; V was cut back by 4 bases and J by 7 bases. The CDR3 spells CASSASGGLYTQYF. CDR3 DNA sequence: TGCGCCAGCAGCGCTTCGGGGGGGCTATATACGCAGTATTTT.

On this clone itself: A junction end diverges from the germline sequence, so it may reflect a read error. The chain has TRBV18 and TRBJ1-1, with D possibly matching TRBD1 (5 bases). The CDR3 consists of 13 residues. From germline, CDR1 is KGHSH and CDR2 LQKENI. The CDR3 coding sequence is TGTGCCAGCTCGTACCGACAGAACACTGAAACTTTCTTT. Translating it yields CASSYRQNTETFF.

This chain connects TRBV5-4 to TRBJ2-3; D is unresolved. The CDR3 consists of 13 residues. V lost 0 bases and J lost 5, with 7 bases in between. The germline CDR1 and CDR2 sequences are SGHNT and YYREEE (reference sequence). The CDR3 DNA sequence: TGTGCCAGCAGCTTGGGTACTCGAGATACGCAGTATTTT. Protein sequence: CASSLGTRDTQYF.